A selection of T cell receptor beta chains follows, all from one sample in a study of blood T cell repertoires in COVID-19. Sequencing was performed with immunoSEQ multiplex PCR; in TCRdb, only in-frame clones are kept and a portion is missing. The sample yields approximately 260,000 clones, around 83% seen once. Sequenced input: peripheral blood. The origin of the receptors is a woman aged 80 or over with acute or convalescent COVID-19. CDR3s include the opening cysteine and the closing phenylalanine or tryptophan. D genes are given only for firm matches. The listing skips clone size in some rows; elsewhere it reads once, few, many or a size class.

D: -; size: few; length: 15; V: TRBV7-9; J: TRBJ1-4; CDR3: CASSPNLGANEKLFF; DNA: TGTGCCAGCAGCCCAAACCTGGGAGCTAATGAAAAACTGTTTTTT
D: TRBD1; size: -; length: 16; V: TRBV27; J: TRBJ1-5; CDR3: CASSTQGGYSNQPQHF; DNA: TGTGCCAGCAGTACGCAGGGGGGCTATAGCAATCAGCCCCAGCATTTT
D: -; size: -; length: 13; V: TRBV19; J: TRBJ1-5; CDR3: CASSTDRVEPQHF; DNA: TGTGCCAGTAGTACGGACAGAGTGGAGCCCCAGCATTTT
D: -; size: -; length: 15; V: TRBV3-1/TRBV3-2; J: TRBJ1-5; CDR3: CASSQDLTGGQPQHF; DNA: TGTGCCAGCAGCCAAGATCTGACAGGAGGCCAGCCCCAGCATTTT
D: TRBD2; size: -; length: 14; V: TRBV11-3; J: TRBJ2-3; CDR3: CASSGTSGGAAQYF; DNA: TGTGCCAGCAGTGGGACTAGCGGGGGGGCAGCGCAGTATTTT
D: -; size: -; length: 16; V: TRBV28; J: TRBJ2-3; CDR3: CASSPPQGRGTDTQYF; DNA: TGTGCCAGCAGCCCCCCTCAGGGGCGTGGGACAGATACGCAGTATTTT
D: -; size: -; length: 14; V: TRBV10-1; J: TRBJ2-2; CDR3: CASSDRGNTGELFF; DNA: TGCGCCAGCAGTGATCGCGGGAACACCGGGGAGCTGTTTTTT
D: -; size: -; length: 15; V: TRBV2; J: TRBJ1-1; CDR3: CASSALRGLDTEAFF; DNA: TGTGCCAGCAGTGCCCTCAGGGGTTTAGACACTGAAGCTTTCTTT
D: TRBD2; size: -; length: 13; V: TRBV27; J: TRBJ2-3; CDR3: CASRRGGADTQYF; DNA: TGTGCCAGCAGGCGCGGGGGGGCAGATACGCAGTATTTT
D: TRBD2; size: -; length: 16; V: TRBV6-6; J: TRBJ2-2; CDR3: CASGSTGGVNTGELFF; DNA: TGTGCCAGCGGAAGTACGGGGGGGGTTAACACCGGGGAGCTGTTTTTT
D: -; size: -; length: 13; V: TRBV29-1; J: TRBJ2-3; CDR3: CSVLHPGVDTQYF; DNA: TGCAGCGTACTTCACCCCGGGGTAGATACGCAGTATTTT